This T cell receptor beta chain comes out of a study of OX40 agonist ivuxolimab in advanced cancers. For the study at large: Intravenous ivuxolimab at 0.01 to 10 mg/kg was given to patients every 2 weeks. Recorded diagnoses for dose-escalation patients were hepatocellular carcinoma, melanoma, renal cell or head and neck cancer. Under the entry rules, prior anti-PD-1, anti-PD-L1 or anti-CTLA-4 therapy was allowed, and approximately 40% had some. Study outcomes and limitations: At 0.1 to 3.0 mg/kg and by week 6, clonal expansion occurred in CD4+ and CD8+ blood T cells.

Details on this clone: Its antigen is currently unknown.

V was clipped by 0 bases and J by 8 bases; unmatched bases: 6. The CDR3 length is 15 residues. Germline V gives CDR1 LNHNV, CDR2 YYDKDF (reference sequence). TCRdb keeps only in-frame clones here, not all; method: immunoSEQ multiplex PCR. The sample holds roughly 80,000 clones, about 83% seen once. This chain connects TRBV15 to TRBJ2-1; 8 bases are shared with TRBD2. This clonotype was sampled from an adult with an advanced solid tumor such as melanoma, head and neck, liver or kidney cancer. Sample: CD4+ or CD8+ T cells sorted from blood, taken in a trial of the OX40 agonist ivuxolimab. The CDR3 sequence is CATSREGLDRDEQFF. CDR3 bases: TGTGCCACCAGCAGAGAGGGACTAGACAGAGATGAGCAGTTCTTC.